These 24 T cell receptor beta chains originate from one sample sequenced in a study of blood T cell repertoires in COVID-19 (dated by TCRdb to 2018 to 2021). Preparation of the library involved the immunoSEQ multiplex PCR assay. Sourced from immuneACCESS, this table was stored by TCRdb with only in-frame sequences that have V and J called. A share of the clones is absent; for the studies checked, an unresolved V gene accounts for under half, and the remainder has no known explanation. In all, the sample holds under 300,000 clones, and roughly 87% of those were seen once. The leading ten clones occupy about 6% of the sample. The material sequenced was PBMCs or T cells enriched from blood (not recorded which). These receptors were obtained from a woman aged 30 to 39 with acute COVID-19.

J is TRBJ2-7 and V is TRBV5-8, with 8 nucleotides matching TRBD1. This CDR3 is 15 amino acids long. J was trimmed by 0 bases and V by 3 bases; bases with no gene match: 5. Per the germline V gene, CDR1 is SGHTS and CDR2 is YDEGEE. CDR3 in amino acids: CASSSGQGYSYEQYF. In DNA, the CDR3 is TGTGCCAGCAGCTCAGGACAGGGCTACTCCTACGAGCAGTACTTC.

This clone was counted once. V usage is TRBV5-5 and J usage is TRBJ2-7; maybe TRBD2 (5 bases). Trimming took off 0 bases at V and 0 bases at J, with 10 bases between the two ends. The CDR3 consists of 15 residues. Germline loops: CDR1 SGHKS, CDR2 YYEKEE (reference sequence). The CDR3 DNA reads TGTGCCAGCAGCTTGGCCCGGGGTCCCTCCTACGAGCAGTACTTC. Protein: CASSLARGPSYEQYF.

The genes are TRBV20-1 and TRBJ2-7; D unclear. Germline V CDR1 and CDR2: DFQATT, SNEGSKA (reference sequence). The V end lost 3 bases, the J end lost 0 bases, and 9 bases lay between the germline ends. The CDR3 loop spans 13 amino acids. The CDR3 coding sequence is TGCAGTGCTAGTGGAAAGAGCTCCTACGAGCAGTACTTC. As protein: CSASGKSSYEQYF.

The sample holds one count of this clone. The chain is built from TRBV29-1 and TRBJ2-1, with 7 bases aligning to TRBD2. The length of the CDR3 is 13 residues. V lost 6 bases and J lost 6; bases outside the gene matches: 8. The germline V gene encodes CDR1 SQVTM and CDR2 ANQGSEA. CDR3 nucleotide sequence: TGCAGCGTCGGGACTATTGCGTCCAATGAGCAGTTCTTC. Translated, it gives CSVGTIASNEQFF.

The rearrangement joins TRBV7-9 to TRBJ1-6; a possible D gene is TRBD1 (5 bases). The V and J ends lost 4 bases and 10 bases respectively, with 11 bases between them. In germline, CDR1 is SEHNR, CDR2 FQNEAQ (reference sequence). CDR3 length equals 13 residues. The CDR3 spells CASSSTEESPLHF. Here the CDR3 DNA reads TGTGCCAGCAGCTCGACAGAGGAGTCACCCCTCCACTTT.

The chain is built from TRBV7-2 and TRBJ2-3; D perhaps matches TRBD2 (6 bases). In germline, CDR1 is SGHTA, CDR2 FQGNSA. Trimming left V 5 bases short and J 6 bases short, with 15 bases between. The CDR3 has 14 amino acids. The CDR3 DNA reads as TGTGCCAGCAGCGTCGGCGGGGCCCGGGATACGCAGTATTTT. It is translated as CASSVGGARDTQYF.

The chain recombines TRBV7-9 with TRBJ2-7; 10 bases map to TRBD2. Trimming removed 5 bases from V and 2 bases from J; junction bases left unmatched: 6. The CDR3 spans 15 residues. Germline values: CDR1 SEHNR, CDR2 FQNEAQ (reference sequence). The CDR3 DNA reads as TGTGCCAGCAGCGTAACCGGGACTAGCGCCTACGAGCAGTACTTC. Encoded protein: CASSVTGTSAYEQYF.

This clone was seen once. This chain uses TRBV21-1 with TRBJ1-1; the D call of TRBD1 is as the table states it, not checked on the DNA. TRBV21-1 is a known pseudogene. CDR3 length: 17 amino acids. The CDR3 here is CASSKMVDRERDTEAFF. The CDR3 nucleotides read TGTGCCAGCAGCAAAATGGTAGACAGGGAGAGGGATACTGAAGCTTTCTTT.

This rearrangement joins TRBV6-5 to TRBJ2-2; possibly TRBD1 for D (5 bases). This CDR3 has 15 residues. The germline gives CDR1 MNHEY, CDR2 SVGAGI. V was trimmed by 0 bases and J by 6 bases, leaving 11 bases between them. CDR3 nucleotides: TGTGCCAGCAGTTACTCGAGTCAGGGCGCCGGGGAGCTGTTTTTT. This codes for CASSYSSQGAGELFF.

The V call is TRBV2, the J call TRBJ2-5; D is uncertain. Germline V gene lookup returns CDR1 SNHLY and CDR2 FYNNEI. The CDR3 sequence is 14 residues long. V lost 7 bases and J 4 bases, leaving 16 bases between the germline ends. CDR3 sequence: CASTQDSTRETQYF. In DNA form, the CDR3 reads TGTGCCAGCACCCAGGATTCTACCAGAGAGACCCAGTACTTC.

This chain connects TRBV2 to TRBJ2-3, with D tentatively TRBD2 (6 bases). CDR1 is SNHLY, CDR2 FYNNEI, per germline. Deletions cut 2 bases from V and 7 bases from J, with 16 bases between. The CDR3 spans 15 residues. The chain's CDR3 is CASSESGGAANTQYF. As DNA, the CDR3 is TGTGCCAGCAGTGAATCGGGCGGGGCCGCCAATACGCAGTATTTT.

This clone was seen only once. The CDR3 DNA sequence: TGTGCCAGCAGTTTACAGGGGCCGCCCCCGCGTCTTAGCACAGATACGCAGTATTTT. This gives the protein CASSLQGPPPRLSTDTQYF. The V gene is TRBV28, the J gene TRBJ2-3; perhaps TRBD1 as D (6 bases). The V and J ends lost 2 bases and 0 bases respectively, with 21 bases between them. From germline, CDR1 is MDHEN and CDR2 SYDVKM. CDR3 length: 19 residues. Drawing the rest from reference TRBV28 and TRBJ2-3, the complete variable domain is DVKVTQSSRYLVKRTGEKVFLECVQDMDHENMFWYRQDPGLGLRLIYFSYDVKMKEKGDIPEGYSVSREKKERFSLILESASTNQTSMYLCASSLQGPPPRLSTDTQYFGPGTRLTVL.

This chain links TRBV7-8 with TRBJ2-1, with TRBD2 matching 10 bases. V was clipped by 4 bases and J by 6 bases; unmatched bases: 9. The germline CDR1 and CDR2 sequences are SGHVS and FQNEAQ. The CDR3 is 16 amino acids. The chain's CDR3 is CASSWTSGVTPNEQFF. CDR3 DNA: TGTGCCAGCAGCTGGACTAGCGGAGTCACCCCCAATGAGCAGTTCTTC. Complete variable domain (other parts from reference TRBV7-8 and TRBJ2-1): GAGVSQSPRYKVAKRGQDVALRCDPISGHVSLFWYQQALGQGPEFLTYFQNEAQLDKSGLPSDRFFAERPEGSVSTLKIQRTQQEDSAVYLCASSWTSGVTPNEQFFGPGTRLTVL.

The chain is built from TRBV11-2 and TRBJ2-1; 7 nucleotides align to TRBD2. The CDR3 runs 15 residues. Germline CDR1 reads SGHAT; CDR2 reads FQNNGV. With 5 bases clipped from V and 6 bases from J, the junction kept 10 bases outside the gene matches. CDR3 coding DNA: TGTGCCAGCAGCCCTAATTCAGCGGGATTCAATGAGCAGTTCTTC. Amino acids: CASSPNSAGFNEQFF.

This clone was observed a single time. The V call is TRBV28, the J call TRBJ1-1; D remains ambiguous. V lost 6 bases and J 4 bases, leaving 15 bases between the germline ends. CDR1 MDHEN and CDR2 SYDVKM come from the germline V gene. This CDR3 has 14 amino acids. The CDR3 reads CASSFAESRTEAFF. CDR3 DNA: TGTGCCAGCAGCTTTGCCGAGAGTCGCACTGAAGCTTTCTTT.

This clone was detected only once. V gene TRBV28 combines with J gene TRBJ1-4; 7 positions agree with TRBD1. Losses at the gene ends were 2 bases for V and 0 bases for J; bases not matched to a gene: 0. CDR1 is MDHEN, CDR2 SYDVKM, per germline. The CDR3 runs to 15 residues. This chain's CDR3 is CASSLGTATNEKLFF. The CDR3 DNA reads TGTGCCAGCAGTTTAGGGACAGCAACTAATGAAAAACTGTTTTTT.

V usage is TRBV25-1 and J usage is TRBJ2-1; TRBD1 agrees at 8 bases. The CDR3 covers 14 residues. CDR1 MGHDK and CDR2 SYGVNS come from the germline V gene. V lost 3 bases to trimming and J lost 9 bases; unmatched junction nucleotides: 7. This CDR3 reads CASSDDRGTAEQFF. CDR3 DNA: TGTGCCAGCAGTGACGACAGGGGTACTGCTGAGCAGTTCTTC.

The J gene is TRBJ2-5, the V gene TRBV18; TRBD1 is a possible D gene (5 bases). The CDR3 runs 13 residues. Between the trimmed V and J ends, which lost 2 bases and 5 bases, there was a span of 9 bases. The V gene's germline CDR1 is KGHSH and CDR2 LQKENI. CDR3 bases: TGTGCCAGCTCACCAGGGGCTGGGGAGACCCAGTACTTC. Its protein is CASSPGAGETQYF.

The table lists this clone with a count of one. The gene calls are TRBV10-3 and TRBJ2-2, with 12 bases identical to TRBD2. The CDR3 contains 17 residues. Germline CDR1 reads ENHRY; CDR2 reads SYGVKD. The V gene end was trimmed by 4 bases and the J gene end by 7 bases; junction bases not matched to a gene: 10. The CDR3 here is CAISGLAGGPKDGELFF. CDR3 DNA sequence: TGTGCCATCAGTGGGCTAGCGGGAGGGCCTAAGGACGGGGAGCTGTTTTTT.

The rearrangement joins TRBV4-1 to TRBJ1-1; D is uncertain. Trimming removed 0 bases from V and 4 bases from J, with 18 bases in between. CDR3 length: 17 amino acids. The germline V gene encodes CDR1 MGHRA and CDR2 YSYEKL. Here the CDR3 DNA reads TGCGCCAGCAGCCAAGATCGGGTTGAGGGAATGGGCACTGAAGCTTTCTTT. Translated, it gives CASSQDRVEGMGTEAFF.

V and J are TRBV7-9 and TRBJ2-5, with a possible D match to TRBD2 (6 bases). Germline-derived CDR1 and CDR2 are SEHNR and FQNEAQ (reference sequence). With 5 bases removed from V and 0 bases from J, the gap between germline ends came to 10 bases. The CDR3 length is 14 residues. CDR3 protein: CASSPGSNQETQYF. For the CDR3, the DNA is TGTGCCAGCAGCCCCGGGAGCAACCAAGAGACCCAGTACTTC.

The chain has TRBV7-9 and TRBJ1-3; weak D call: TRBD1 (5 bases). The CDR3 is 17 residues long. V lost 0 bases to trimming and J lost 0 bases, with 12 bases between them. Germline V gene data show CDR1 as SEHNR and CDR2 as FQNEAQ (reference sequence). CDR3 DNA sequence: TGTGCCAGCAGCTTAGCTGTAGGGGCAATCTCTGGAAACACCATATATTTT. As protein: CASSLAVGAISGNTIYF. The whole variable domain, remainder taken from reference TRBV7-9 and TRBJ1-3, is DTGVSQNPRHKITKRGQNVTFRCDPISEHNRLYWYRQTLGQGPEFLTYFQNEAQLEKSRLLSDRFSAERPKGSFSTLEIQRTEQGDSAMYLCASSLAVGAISGNTIYFGEGSWLTVV.

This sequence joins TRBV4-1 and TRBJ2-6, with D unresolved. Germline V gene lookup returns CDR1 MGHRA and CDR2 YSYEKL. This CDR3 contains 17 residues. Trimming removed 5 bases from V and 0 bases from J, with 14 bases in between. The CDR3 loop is CASSFTPRLSGANVLTF. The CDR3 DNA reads TGCGCCAGCAGCTTTACACCCCGCCTCTCTGGGGCCAACGTCCTGACTTTC.

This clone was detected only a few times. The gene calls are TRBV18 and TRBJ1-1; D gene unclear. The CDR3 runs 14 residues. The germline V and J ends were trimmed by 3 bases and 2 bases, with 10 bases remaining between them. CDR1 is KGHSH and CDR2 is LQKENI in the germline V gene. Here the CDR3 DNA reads TGTGCCAGCTCACCTTCAGTCCCCAACACTGAAGCTTTCTTT. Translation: CASSPSVPNTEAFF.